Listed below are T cell receptor beta chains from one sample, sequenced in a study of cytomegalovirus exposure and HLA in healthy donors. Produced via immunoSEQ multiplex PCR; TCRdb's table is partial and in-frame only. The table lists about 160,000 clones, 71% of them singletons. Sequences were obtained from PBMCs. These receptors all stem from a woman aged 25 to 39 in good health and CMV-seronegative. CDR3s include the opening cysteine and the closing phenylalanine or tryptophan. D genes are given only for firm matches. Rows may omit the clone size; those that give it use once, few, many or a size class.

TGTGCTAGCAGCTTTTCTACAGGGGGCAGAGAGACCCAGTACTTC	CASSFSTGGRETQYF	TRBV7-7	.	TRBJ2-5	TRBD1
TGTGCCAGCAGCTTGGGGTTCGGACTTAACTATGGCTACACCTTC	CASSLGFGLNYGYTF	TRBV5-4	.	TRBJ1-2	.
TGTGCCAGCAGTTCATGGGCCCTTCCGGGACAGGGGGCGGATGGCTACACCTTC	CASSSWALPGQGADGYTF	TRBV27	.	TRBJ1-2	TRBD1
TGCGCCAGCAGCCAAGATTTGGCTTACGAGCAGTACTTC	CASSQDLAYEQYF	TRBV4-3	.	TRBJ2-7	.
TGTGCCAGCAGCTTAGGTGGGGACACGGGGGAGCAGTACTTC	CASSLGGDTGEQYF	TRBV7-6	few	TRBJ2-7	.
TGTGCCTGGAGTCGGACAGGAGTAAATCAGCCCCAGCATTTT	CAWSRTGVNQPQHF	TRBV30	.	TRBJ1-5	TRBD1
TGTGCCAGCAGCTTGTACTTTGGAGACCAAGATGAGCAGTTCTTC	CASSLYFGDQDEQFF	TRBV5-4	few	TRBJ2-1	.
TGTGCCAGCAGCGACTGGACTGATCCTAGCTCCTACGAGCAGTACTTC	CASSDWTDPSSYEQYF	TRBV7-9	once	TRBJ2-7	.
TGTGCCAGCAGTTTTGGGGACAGGGAACCCACTGAAGCTTTCTTT	CASSFGDREPTEAFF	TRBV28	.	TRBJ1-1	TRBD1
TGCAGTGCCCGGGATACCTACGAGCAGTACTTC	CSARDTYEQYF	TRBV20-1	.	TRBJ2-7	.
TGTGCCAGCAGCGAGGGGACTGAGTGGTTCTTC	CASSEGTEWFF	TRBV9	.	TRBJ2-1	.
TGTGCCAGCAGCTCACCCGACGGGGGGACGGACGGAAACACCATATATTTT	CASSSPDGGTDGNTIYF	TRBV28	.	TRBJ1-3	.
TGTGCCAGCAGCCTTCCTTCTAGCGGCTACTACGAGCAGTACTTC	CASSLPSSGYYEQYF	TRBV28	.	TRBJ2-7	TRBD2
TGTGCCAGCAGCTTAACAGGGACCCACGAGCAGTACTTC	CASSLTGTHEQYF	TRBV11-2	.	TRBJ2-7	.
TGCAGCCTGGTCAGGGGGCTACAGGGTGGCTACACCTTC	CSLVRGLQGGYTF	TRBV29-1	.	TRBJ1-2	TRBD1
TGTTCCAGCAGCTCAAGACTAGCGGGGTTCCAAGAGACCCAGTACTTC	CSSSSRLAGFQETQYF	TRBV7-9	.	TRBJ2-5	TRBD2
TGTGCCAGCAGGACAGGGGGCAACTCCTATAATTCACCCCTCCACTTT	CASRTGGNSYNSPLHF	TRBV13	.	TRBJ1-6	TRBD1
TGCAGCGTAAAATGGACAGGGTTTGGCTACACCTTC	CSVKWTGFGYTF	TRBV29-1	once	TRBJ1-2	TRBD1
TGTGCCAGCAGCGTAGTCGGGGGGACTAACAATGAGCAGTTCTTC	CASSVVGGTNNEQFF	TRBV9	.	TRBJ2-1	TRBD2
TGTGCCAGCAGTTACCGCGGACAGGGGGTCTATGGCTACACCTTC	CASSYRGQGVYGYTF	TRBV6-5	.	TRBJ1-2	TRBD1
TGTGCCAGTAGCGATACAGGGTTTCGCGGGGAGACCCAGTACTTC	CASSDTGFRGETQYF	TRBV19	.	TRBJ2-5	.
TGTGCCAGCACCGGACAGGGGGTTTTGGATACTGAAGCTTTCTTT	CASTGQGVLDTEAFF	TRBV21-1	.	TRBJ1-1	.
TGTGCCAGCAGCCAAGAGGAGTTCCCTAGCAATCAGCCCCAGCATTTT	CASSQEEFPSNQPQHF	TRBV4-2	few	TRBJ1-5	.
TGTGCCAGCATGGGGACAGGGAGGTCCGGGGAGCTGTTTTTT	CASMGTGRSGELFF	TRBV13	.	TRBJ2-2	TRBD1
TGCGCCAGCAGCTTAGGGACAGCCACCGGGGAGCTGTTTTTT	CASSLGTATGELFF	TRBV5-1	.	TRBJ2-2	TRBD1
TGTGCCAGCAGTGGAGACAGGGCCAGCTACGAGCAGTACTTC	CASSGDRASYEQYF	TRBV2	.	TRBJ2-7	TRBD1
TGTGCCAGCAGCTTACGAGGACCCGGGGGAGAGACCCAGTACTTC	CASSLRGPGGETQYF	TRBV7-2	.	TRBJ2-5	.
TGCAGCGTCCTAGCGGGGGGGTACGAGCAGTACTTC	CSVLAGGYEQYF	TRBV29-1	.	TRBJ2-7	TRBD2
TGTGCCAGTGCAGCCGGGACAGGGAATGAAAAACTGTTTTTT	CASAAGTGNEKLFF	TRBV19	.	TRBJ1-4	TRBD1
TGTGCCAGCAGTGTTCTGGAGGGGGCAAGCGAGCAGTACTTC	CASSVLEGASEQYF	TRBV2	.	TRBJ2-7	.
TGTGCCAGCAGCCCCCACATGAACACTGAAGCTTTCTTT	CASSPHMNTEAFF	TRBV7-2	.	TRBJ1-1	.